The 25 T cell receptor beta chains reported below all come from one sample, sequenced in a study of CXCR3-negative and CXCR3-positive naive CD8 T cells. UMI-labeled 5' RACE TRB cDNA libraries were prepared from the cells. TCRdb reanalyzed the 5' RACE reads and collapses them to one entry per CDR3 protein, without DNA. With more than 50,000 distinct CDR3 sequences in the sample, the ten largest clones hold 0.35% to 0.5%. The sample consisted of naive CXCR3- CD8+ T cells from blood. Subset meaning: CD45RO-CCR7+CD27+CD95- naive CD8+ T cells lacking CXCR3 (TNR3-). These receptors were collected from a human donor in good health. Some clones in this sample may be carry-over from other donors' samples.

The rearrangement joins TRBV9 to TRBJ2-2; TCRdb outputs TRBD1, but without DNA this stays unchecked. Looked up from germline, CDR1 is SGDLS and CDR2 is YYNGEE. The CDR3 has 15 amino acids. The CDR3 spells CASSVSRGSAGELFF.

V gene TRBV7-9 combines with J gene TRBJ1-5; TCRdb names TRBD1, which stays unverified in the absence of DNA. The CDR3 consists of 12 residues. The germline CDR1 and CDR2 sequences are SEHNR and FQNEAQ (reference sequence). This CDR3 is CASSSGIQPQHF.

This chain joins TRBV28 and TRBJ2-7; the TCRdb D gene call, TRBD2, has no DNA to confirm it. This CDR3 is 15 amino acids long. In germline, CDR1 is MDHEN, CDR2 SYDVKM. This CDR3 reads CASSSPRQSLYEQYF.

This CDR3 reads CASSYRPSSTRGNEQFF. The chain employs TRBV6-2 or TRBV6-3 and TRBJ2-1; TCRdb picks TRBD2, but there is no DNA to check that call. Germline V gene data show CDR1 as MNHEY and CDR2 as SVGEGT. The CDR3 sequence is 17 residues long.

This rearrangement joins TRBV7-2 to TRBJ2-7; TCRdb designates TRBD2, a call that cannot be tested without DNA. Germline values: CDR1 SGHTA, CDR2 FQGNSA. The CDR3 loop spans 16 amino acids. The CDR3 reads CASSQNILAGGNEQYF.

The chain links TRBV10-3 to TRBJ2-1; TCRdb's assignment of TRBD1 cannot be checked, as there is no DNA. Looked up from germline, CDR1 is ENHRY and CDR2 is SYGVKD. The CDR3 runs 14 residues. The CDR3 here is CAISAGTGMYEQFF.

V is TRBV7-2 and J is TRBJ2-3; TCRdb's D call, TRBD2, is unchecked because there is no DNA. The CDR3 sequence is 16 residues long. Germline V CDR1 and CDR2: SGHTA, FQGNSA. The CDR3 region is CASSSPGLDSTDTQYF.

V gene TRBV12-3 or TRBV12-4 combines with J gene TRBJ2-2; TCRdb's assignment of TRBD2 cannot be checked, as there is no DNA. This CDR3 is built from 16 residues. The CDR3 is CASSLKGNAGTGELFF.

V usage is TRBV11-2 and J usage is TRBJ2-2; TCRdb's D call, TRBD1, is unchecked because there is no DNA. CDR3 length equals 15 residues. CDR1 is SGHAT and CDR2 is FQNNGV in the germline V gene. CDR3 loop: CASSSLSGGTGELFF.

The rearrangement uses TRBV10-2 and TRBJ2-3; with no DNA, the TCRdb D assignment of TRBD1 cannot be verified. The CDR3 loop spans 16 amino acids. Per the germline V gene, CDR1 is WSHSY and CDR2 is SAAADI. The CDR3 protein is CASSPNGWGPTDTQYF.

The chain uses TRBV7-9 and TRBJ2-3; TCRdb returns TRBD1, unconfirmable since there is no DNA. This CDR3 contains 16 residues. The V gene's germline CDR1 is SEHNR and CDR2 FQNEAQ (reference sequence). CDR3: CASSLAVGGSTDTQYF.

This chain uses TRBV7-9 with TRBJ2-3; TCRdb outputs TRBD1, but without DNA this stays unchecked. Looked up from germline, CDR1 is SEHNR and CDR2 is FQNEAQ (reference sequence). CDR3 length equals 17 residues. The CDR3 here is CASRQTQGFSRTDTQYF.

V gene TRBV7-9 combines with J gene TRBJ1-6; without DNA, the TCRdb call of TRBD1 cannot be checked. The CDR3 covers 16 residues. Looked up from germline, CDR1 is SEHNR and CDR2 is FQNEAQ (reference sequence). This chain's CDR3 is CASSSPHRGDNSPLHF.

CDR3 region: CASSLLLSDTGELFF. The chain links TRBV7-8 to TRBJ2-2. CDR1 and CDR2 (germline): SGHVS, FQNEAQ. This CDR3 contains 15 residues.

The V gene is TRBV19, the J gene TRBJ1-4; TCRdb calls TRBD1, which cannot be checked without DNA. The CDR3 length is 14 residues. CDR1 is LNHDA and CDR2 is SQIVND in the germline V gene (reference sequence). Here the CDR3 reads CASSNDRDNEKLFF.

The rearrangement joins TRBV19 to TRBJ2-1; checking the TCRdb D call of TRBD2 is not possible without DNA. CDR3 size: 14 residues. Germline V lookup: CDR1 LNHDA, CDR2 SQIVND (reference sequence). CDR3 residues: CASTLAGGWSEQFF. Full variable domain (outside the CDR3, taken from reference TRBV19 and TRBJ2-1): DGGITQSPKYLFRKEGQNVTLSCEQNLNHDAMYWYRQDPGQGLRLIYYSQIVNDFQKGDIAEGYSVSREKKESFPLTVTSAQKNPTAFYLCASTLAGGWSEQFFGPGTRLTVL.

The chain carries TRBV6-2 or TRBV6-3 and TRBJ2-1; with no DNA, the TCRdb D assignment of TRBD2 cannot be verified. This CDR3 is 15 amino acids long. Germline CDR1 is MNHEY and CDR2 is SVGEGT. This CDR3 is CASSTSGGATNEQFF.

The CDR3 is CASRFPGTGDEKLFF. J is TRBJ1-4 and V is TRBV19; the D call from TCRdb, TRBD1, cannot be confirmed without DNA. This CDR3 spans 15 amino acids. Germline-derived CDR1 and CDR2 are LNHDA and SQIVND (reference sequence).

The rearrangement uses TRBV12-3 or TRBV12-4 and TRBJ2-1. The CDR3 loop spans 15 amino acids. The chain's CDR3 is CASRYSGRTYNEQFF.

V gene TRBV29-1 combines with J gene TRBJ2-7. Looked up from germline, CDR1 is SQVTM and CDR2 is ANQGSEA. The CDR3 extends over 13 amino acids. This CDR3 is CSVEVSVSYEQYF.

This chain joins TRBV4-2 and TRBJ2-3; lacking DNA, the TRBD2 call made by TCRdb goes unchecked. The V gene's germline CDR1 is LGHNA and CDR2 YNFKEQ. This CDR3 is built from 16 residues. CDR3 loop: CASSQDPAGSTDTQYF.

The chain couples TRBV29-1 to TRBJ2-7; TCRdb calls TRBD2, which cannot be checked without DNA. Germline loops: CDR1 SQVTM, CDR2 ANQGSEA. This CDR3 region has 23 residues. This CDR3 reads CSVEEPGTHRARSSGSGLYEQYF.

This chain links TRBV19 with TRBJ1-1. Germline V gene sequence: CDR1 LNHDA, CDR2 SQIVND (reference sequence). This CDR3 spans 11 amino acids. This chain's CDR3 is CASTMNTEAFF.

The V gene is TRBV12-3 or TRBV12-4, the J gene TRBJ1-2; TCRdb returns TRBD1, unconfirmable since there is no DNA. The CDR3 is 16 residues long. CDR3 protein: CASSFAGTPSFGGYTF.

This chain joins TRBV29-1 and TRBJ2-1; TCRdb reports TRBD1, a call that lacks DNA to check it against. This CDR3 region has 14 residues. Germline CDR1 reads SQVTM; CDR2 reads ANQGSEA. The chain's CDR3 is CSVETGPIYNEQFF.